One sample yielded the 28 T cell receptor beta chains listed below, sequenced in a study of blood T cell repertoires in COVID-19. TCRdb's table, derived via immunoSEQ multiplex PCR, lists solely in-frame clones and lacks some. Of some 70,000 clones listed, around nine tenths were seen once; the top ten hold approximately 3%. Sequences were obtained from peripheral blood. Source of these receptors: a man aged 65 to 79 with active or convalescent COVID-19.

J is TRBJ1-5 and V is TRBV7-8, with 7 bases matching TRBD1. The CDR3 runs 14 residues. V lost 6 bases and J lost 2; bases outside the gene matches: 4. Germline assignment: CDR1 SGHVS and CDR2 FQNEAQ. The CDR3 DNA sequence: TGTGCCAGCAGGCCCCAGGGGGGCAATCAGCCCCAGCATTTT. Protein: CASRPQGGNQPQHF.

The rearrangement links TRBV3-1 (or the pseudogene TRBV3-2) to TRBJ1-6; maybe TRBD1 (5 bases). The CDR3 spans 16 residues. V lost 1 base, J lost 7 bases, and 14 bases lay in between. Per the germline V gene, CDR1 is LGHDT and CDR2 is YNNKEL (reference sequence). The CDR3 loop reads CASSQGQGLRNSPLHF. The CDR3 coding sequence is TGTGCCAGCAGCCAAGGTCAGGGACTAAGAAATTCACCCCTCCACTTT.

V and J are TRBV5-1 and TRBJ1-2; D is unclear. CDR1 and CDR2 from the germline V gene are SGHRS and YFSETQ. The CDR3 has 14 residues. V was pared by 4 bases and J by 5 bases, with 15 bases between. The CDR3 region is CASSPDLGGYGYTF. For the CDR3, the DNA is TGCGCCAGCAGCCCGGACCTAGGAGGGTATGGCTACACCTTC.

The chain couples TRBV25-1 to TRBJ1-6; 7 nucleotides line up with TRBD1. V gave up 7 bases and J gave up 7 bases; unmatched junction bases: 10. Germline V gene sequence: CDR1 MGHDK, CDR2 SYGVNS. This CDR3 spans 15 amino acids. The CDR3 sequence is CASTLGTAANSPLHF. CDR3 coding DNA: TGTGCCAGCACCCTAGGGACAGCTGCGAATTCACCCCTCCACTTT.

CDR3 sequence reads: CASSFGGGTTNYGYTF. The CDR3 DNA sequence: TGTGCCAGCAGCTTTGGGGGAGGCACCACTAACTATGGCTACACCTTC. The V gene is TRBV5-6, the J gene TRBJ1-2; D might be TRBD1 (5 bases). Looked up from germline, CDR1 is SGHDT and CDR2 is YYEEEE. The CDR3 is 16 residues long. V dropped 2 bases and J dropped 0 bases, with 14 bases sitting between them.

The table lists this clone with a count of one. The V call is TRBV28, the J call TRBJ2-5; TRBD1 matches at 7 bases. V lost 6 bases and J lost 4; bases outside the gene matches: 8. Germline values: CDR1 MDHEN, CDR2 SYDVKM. The CDR3 spans 14 residues. CDR3 coding DNA: TGTGCCAGCAGCTCCTCAGGGGGAGTAGAGACCCAGTACTTC. Its protein is CASSSSGGVETQYF.

V is TRBV7-9 and J is TRBJ2-2, with 9 bases aligning to TRBD1. Germline loops: CDR1 SEHNR, CDR2 FQNEAQ (reference sequence). This CDR3 region has 17 residues. V trimming: 1 base; J trimming: 4 bases; junction bases outside the gene matches: 7. The CDR3 DNA sequence: TGTGCCAGCAGCTTAGGATGGACAGGGGACCGCACCGGGGAGCTGTTTTTT. As protein: CASSLGWTGDRTGELFF.

This chain uses TRBV2 with TRBJ2-6, with D possibly TRBD1 on 5 matching bases. In germline, CDR1 is SNHLY, CDR2 FYNNEI. The CDR3 totals 18 residues. Trimming cost V 5 bases and J 0 bases, with 17 bases left between them. This CDR3 reads CASSPGRGLNSGANVLTF. CDR3 DNA: TGTGCCAGCAGTCCTGGTAGGGGTCTAAACTCTGGGGCCAACGTCCTGACTTTC.

The chain couples TRBV7-6 to TRBJ1-1; TRBD1 matches 9 bases. Germline V gene data show CDR1 as SGHVS and CDR2 as FNYEAQ. There are 17 residues in the CDR3. V gave up 2 bases and J gave up 5 bases; unmatched junction bases: 12. The CDR3 is CASSLKDRGLGGTEAFF. The DNA for the CDR3 is TGTGCCAGCAGCTTAAAGGACAGGGGATTAGGTGGGACTGAAGCTTTCTTT.

V gene TRBV11-2 combines with J gene TRBJ1-2, with unresolved D. Germline V gene sequence: CDR1 SGHAT, CDR2 FQNNGV. The CDR3 has 12 residues. Trimming removed 0 bases at V and 7 bases at J, with 6 bases between. The CDR3 DNA sequence: TGTGCCAGCAGCTTAGATCTGAGTGGCTACACCTTC. This codes for CASSLDLSGYTF.

The chain carries TRBV9 and TRBJ2-7; 7 bases match TRBD1. The CDR3 extends over 14 amino acids. With V trimmed by 4 bases and J by 0 bases, 4 bases remained unmatched. Germline CDR1 is SGDLS and CDR2 is YYNGEE. The CDR3 DNA follows: TGTGCCAGCAGCCAGGGACAGAGCTCCTACGAGCAGTACTTC. It codes for CASSQGQSSYEQYF. The entire variable domain, with the rest obtained from reference TRBV9 and TRBJ2-7, is as follows: DSGVTQTPKHLITATGQRVTLRCSPRSGDLSVYWYQQSLDQGLQFLIQYYNGEERAKGNILERFSAQQFPDLHSELNLSSLELGDSALYFCASSQGQSSYEQYFGPGTRLTVT.

The chain employs TRBV10-1 and TRBJ2-3; TRBD2 aligns across 11 bases. Germline V gene lookup returns CDR1 WNHNN and CDR2 SYGVQD (reference sequence). There are 16 residues in the CDR3. Trimming at V came to 3 bases and at J to 2 bases, leaving 4 bases not matched to a gene. CDR3 in DNA: TGCGCCAGCAGTGAAACTAGCGGGGGAGACACAGATACGCAGTATTTT. Translating gives CASSETSGGDTDTQYF.

The rearrangement links TRBV19 to TRBJ1-2, with TRBD1 as a possible D gene (6 bases). V shed 5 bases and J shed 10 bases, with 20 bases lying between them. This CDR3 region has 14 residues. Germline values: CDR1 LNHDA, CDR2 SQIVND (reference sequence). CDR3 in amino acids: CASSPPGQLIFYTF. Here the CDR3 DNA reads TGTGCCAGTAGTCCCCCAGGACAGTTAATTTTCTACACCTTC.

This clone occurred a few times. This sequence joins TRBV19 and TRBJ2-1, with D possibly being TRBD1 (6 bases). V was pared by 4 bases and J by 4 bases, with 8 bases between. Germline lookup yields CDR1 LNHDA and CDR2 SQIVND (reference sequence). This CDR3 has 13 residues. CDR3 DNA sequence: TGTGCCAGTAGTACGAGGGGGTACAATGAGCAGTTCTTC. This encodes CASSTRGYNEQFF.

The genes are TRBV12-3 or TRBV12-4 and TRBJ1-2; TRBD1 aligns across 9 bases. The V and J ends lost 3 bases and 11 bases, in that order; junction bases with no gene match: 4. CDR3 length equals 12 residues. The DNA of the CDR3 is TGTGCCAGCAGTTTCGGGACAGGGAAATACACCTTC. This encodes CASSFGTGKYTF.

This clone was counted between two and nine times. J is TRBJ2-2 and V is TRBV11-2, with 10 nucleotides matching TRBD2. V shed 2 bases and J 0 bases; nucleotides not matched to a gene: 0. This CDR3 is 16 amino acids long. Germline assignment: CDR1 SGHAT and CDR2 FQNNGV. The CDR3 here is CASSLSGRANTGELFF. The DNA of the CDR3 is TGTGCCAGCAGCTTAAGCGGGAGGGCGAACACCGGGGAGCTGTTTTTT.

V is TRBV15 and J is TRBJ1-5, with 8 bases aligning to TRBD1. Germline trimming cut 4 bases from V and 3 bases from J; bases unmatched to any gene: 5. From germline, CDR1 is LNHNV and CDR2 YYDKDF (reference sequence). The CDR3 covers 15 residues. DNA of the CDR3: TGTGCCACCAGCAAACAGGGGGTTCTCAATCAGCCCCAGCATTTT. Translating it yields CATSKQGVLNQPQHF.

The gene calls are TRBV5-4 and TRBJ2-3; the match to TRBD1 covers 7 bases. Unmatched junction bases numbered 4, after V lost 3 bases and J lost 0 bases. CDR1 is SGHNT, CDR2 YYREEE, per germline (reference sequence). This CDR3 has 15 amino acids. In DNA form, the CDR3 reads TGTGCCAGCAGCTGGACAGGTCCCAGCACAGATACGCAGTATTTT. The encoded protein is CASSWTGPSTDTQYF.

This chain links TRBV2 with TRBJ2-1; possible D gene TRBD2, 5 bases. Germline CDR1 is SNHLY and CDR2 is FYNNEI. V was trimmed by 3 bases and J by 2 bases, leaving 8 bases between them. This CDR3 region has 14 residues. CDR3 region: CASSDVRAYNEQFF. The CDR3 nucleotides are TGTGCCAGCAGTGATGTGCGGGCCTACAATGAGCAGTTCTTC.

This sequence joins TRBV2 and TRBJ1-5, with D tentatively TRBD1 (5 bases). This CDR3 contains 13 residues. V lost 4 bases and J 4 bases, leaving 8 bases between the germline ends. The germline CDR1 and CDR2 sequences are SNHLY and FYNNEI. This CDR3 reads CASSADKNQPQHF. For the CDR3, the DNA is TGTGCCAGCAGTGCGGACAAAAATCAGCCCCAGCATTTT.

The chain is built from TRBV5-1 and TRBJ2-3; no clear D gene. The CDR3 length is 15 residues. Germline CDR1 is SGHRS and CDR2 is YFSETQ. V lost 4 bases, J lost 6 bases, and 18 bases lay in between. The CDR3 region has the DNA TGCGCCAGCAGCGTAACCACCACGAGTCACGATACGCAGTATTTT. Amino acids: CASSVTTTSHDTQYF.

This clone was counted once. The chain has TRBV5-1 and TRBJ2-1; D perhaps matches TRBD2 (6 bases). The V and J ends lost 0 bases and 5 bases respectively, with 12 bases between them. CDR1 SGHRS and CDR2 YFSETQ come from the germline V gene. CDR3 length: 15 amino acids. Written as DNA, the CDR3 is TGCGCCAGCAGCTTGGGGCGGGGAACTAACAATGAGCAGTTCTTC. Translating it yields CASSLGRGTNNEQFF. Complete variable domain (other parts from reference TRBV5-1 and TRBJ2-1): KAGVTQTPRYLIKTRGQQVTLSCSPISGHRSVSWYQQTPGQGLQFLFEYFSETQRNKGNFPGRFSGRQFSNSRSEMNVSTLELGDSALYLCASSLGRGTNNEQFFGPGTRLTVL.

This clone was counted a single time. CDR3 region: CASTPRQGGNSPLHF. CDR3 in DNA: TGTGCCAGCACTCCGCGACAGGGAGGTAATTCACCCCTCCACTTT. This chain connects TRBV6-6 to TRBJ1-6; 7 positions match TRBD1. CDR1 and CDR2 (germline): MNHNY, SVGAGI (reference sequence). V was pared by 7 bases and J by 6 bases, with 9 bases of the junction left unmatched. This CDR3 is built from 15 residues.

This clone has just a few counts. This sequence joins TRBV15 and TRBJ2-2; D not certain. Germline V gives CDR1 LNHNV, CDR2 YYDKDF (reference sequence). The V gene lost 1 base and the J gene lost 2 bases, with 8 bases spanning the gap. CDR3 length: 15 amino acids. The CDR3 sequence is CATSRGGYNTGELFF. The DNA of the CDR3 is TGTGCCACCAGCAGAGGCGGTTATAACACCGGGGAGCTGTTTTTT.

V is TRBV19 and J is TRBJ1-5; 10 nucleotides match TRBD1. CDR1 LNHDA and CDR2 SQIVND come from the germline V gene (reference sequence). CDR3 length: 16 amino acids. V was pared by 8 bases and J by 2 bases, with 9 bases of the junction left unmatched. CDR3 coding DNA: TGTGCCAGTGACAGGGGGCGCAGAGGTGGCAATCAGCCCCAGCATTTT. It encodes CASDRGRRGGNQPQHF.

This clone was seen once. The CDR3: CASSSETGNQETQYF. CDR3 coding DNA: TGTGCCAGCAGCAGCGAGACAGGGAACCAAGAGACCCAGTACTTC. This chain connects TRBV5-6 to TRBJ2-5; 7 nucleotides line up with TRBD1. Germline loops: CDR1 SGHDT, CDR2 YYEEEE. V dropped 4 bases and J dropped 0; count of bases not matched to a gene: 6. The CDR3 length is 15 residues. The full variable domain, completed using reference TRBV5-6 and TRBJ2-5, is DAGVTQSPTHLIKTRGQQVTLRCSPKSGHDTVSWYQQALGQGPQFIFQYYEEEERQRGNFPDRFSGHQFPNYSSELNVNALLLGDSALYLCASSSETGNQETQYFGPGTRLLVL.

The chain recombines TRBV19 with TRBJ2-1; weak D call: TRBD2 (6 bases). Trimming shortened V by 5 bases and J by 8 bases, and 16 bases separated the two germline ends. The length of the CDR3 is 14 residues. Germline V gene sequence: CDR1 LNHDA, CDR2 SQIVND (reference sequence). The CDR3 sequence: CASSSRTSIDEQFF. DNA of the CDR3: TGTGCCAGTAGTTCTCGTACTAGCATCGATGAGCAGTTCTTC.

This sequence joins TRBV2 and TRBJ1-5; 8 bases are a match to TRBD1. The germline gives CDR1 SNHLY, CDR2 FYNNEI. With V trimmed by 8 bases and J by 2 bases, 14 bases remained unmatched. The CDR3 covers 17 residues. CDR3 nucleotide sequence: TGTGCCAGCCGCCGACACGGGGACAGGATGGGCAATCAGCCCCAGCATTTT. Protein: CASRRHGDRMGNQPQHF.